The T cell receptor (beta chain) described here comes from a study of human T cells and chemical hapten exposure (dated by TCRdb to about 2021). Regarding the research as a whole: For sensitization, 2% DPC in acetone was applied to a 2 cm by 2 cm area of upper inner arm skin. Patch testing was performed on the upper back with Finn chambers containing 0.01% DPC, and the patch tests were scored after 6 days according to International Contact Dermatitis Research Group standards. Libraries were combined into a pool for sequencing, and differences in TCR yield between samples came mainly from small differences in library volumes within the pool. The mostly female patient cohort included alopecia areata with under or over 50% scalp involvement, alopecia totalis and alopecia universalis. Throughout the approximately 25-week study period, patients were also given weekly therapeutic DPC doses on the scalp. Twenty-nine alopecia patients provided blood for TCR sequencing at one to four time points (pre-sensitization, 2, 6 and 24 weeks). Blood samples were taken from patients before sensitization (week 0) and at 2, 6 and about 24 weeks after DPC sensitization. This study followed changes in the peripheral blood TCR repertoire in vivo during primary and secondary sensitization of alopecia patients to the hapten diphenylcyclopropenone (DPC). Results the study describes overall, beyond this receptor: No change with DPC sensitization was found in the number of TCRs above 1 in 1000 frequency, and no evidence of global repertoire structure alterations was found. Because all patients had alopecia, a presumed autoimmune disease, the immune response of the patients might differ from that of healthy individuals. Repeated subsampling changed both the strength of the expansion versus patch-test correlation and the threshold at which the correlation became significant. Significantly more large CDR3 similarity clusters were formed by expanded TCRs than by pre-sensitization or healthy control sets, consistent with antigen-driven responses. Patch test score correlated positively with the number of PT1 expanded TCRs, reaching significance at thresholds 8, 16 and 32 but not at 4.

The time point label of this sample denotes: patch test 1, 2 weeks after DPC sensitization. The sample's treatment or condition label, in plain terms: therapeutic diphenylcyclopropenone sensitization with weekly scalp DPC. Blood at each patch-test visit was drawn before the patch test was applied. To be eligible, patients had to be aged 18 to 70, diagnosed with alopecia and judged suitable for DPC therapy, while pregnant patients were excluded. Total RNA was extracted from unfractionated whole blood collected in Tempus Blood RNA tubes. For CDR1 and CDR2, the germline V gene (reference sequence) lists DFQATT and SNEGSKA. There are 12 amino acids in the CDR3, from cysteine to phenylalanine inclusive. Only CDR3 DNA is held: 36 bases, read in frame from base 1. The V and J ends are trimmed by 3 bases and 7 bases, leaving 9 bases between them. This clonotype was counted many times. It lacks a known antigen. Nothing much larger sits one base from this clone, and base qualities are not available.

The library was obtained by RACE. TCRdb shows the sequencer as NextSeq 500. Library preparation attached unique molecular identifiers to individual cDNA molecules for quantitative, reproducible TCR counting. For every blood RNA sample, sequencing covered both the TCR alpha and TCR beta chains. In the original analysis: The median number of TCRs per sample was around 100,000, ranging from about 20,000 to 750,000. V, J and CDR3 annotation of the TCR reads was performed with the Decombinator software suite. For the PS versus PT1 abundance plots, all samples were subsampled to the same number of TCRs (28,000). TCRs were defined as expanded if absent before sensitization and observed at least eight times at the 2-week time point. Through fastp at Q25 and MiXCR, TCRdb rebuilt clones from the public reads, retaining in-frame beta chains. One record per CDR3 amino acid sequence lists the most common genes and DNA. TCRdb assigned the V and J calls; the authors' analysis was not used. The sample records approximately 400,000 distinct CDR3 sequences, 4.8% of which are singletons. The ten top clones hold around 2.3% of the sample.

The sequencing used whole blood, collected in connection with sensitization to the hapten diphenylcyclopropenone (DPC). The origin of this receptor is a woman in her fifties or sixties with alopecia areata. Some clones in this sample may be carry-over from other donors' samples. Recombination connected TRBV20-1 to TRBJ1-4; the D region possibly corresponds to TRBD1 (6 bases align). The CDR3 protein is CSASTQGEKLFF. In nucleotides, the sequence is TGCAGTGCTAGTACACAGGGTGAAAAACTGTTTTTT.